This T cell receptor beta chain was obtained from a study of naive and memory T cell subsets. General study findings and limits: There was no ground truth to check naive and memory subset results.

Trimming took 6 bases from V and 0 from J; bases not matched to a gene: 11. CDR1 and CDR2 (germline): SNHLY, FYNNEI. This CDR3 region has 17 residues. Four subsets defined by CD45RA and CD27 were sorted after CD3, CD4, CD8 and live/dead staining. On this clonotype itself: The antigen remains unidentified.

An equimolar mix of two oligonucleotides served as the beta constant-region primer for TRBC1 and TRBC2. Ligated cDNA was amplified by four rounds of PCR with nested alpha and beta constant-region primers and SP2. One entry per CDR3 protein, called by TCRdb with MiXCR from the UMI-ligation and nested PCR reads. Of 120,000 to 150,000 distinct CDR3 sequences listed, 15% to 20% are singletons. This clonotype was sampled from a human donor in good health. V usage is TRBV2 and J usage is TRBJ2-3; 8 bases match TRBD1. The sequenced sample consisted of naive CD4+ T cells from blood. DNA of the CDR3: TGTGCCAGCAGAGCCACTGACAGGGGAACTAGCACAGATACGCAGTATTTT. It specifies CASRATDRGTSTDTQYF.